These 30 T cell receptor beta chains were sequenced from one sample in a study of blood T cell repertoires in COVID-19. Using immunoSEQ multiplex PCR, the repertoire was profiled, and TCRdb retains in-frame clones only, with some absent. This table has around 230,000 clones, 82% appearing once. Input material: peripheral blood. Every receptor here comes from a woman aged 55-75 years with active or convalescent COVID-19.

The chain carries TRBV5-5 and TRBJ1-2; the match to TRBD1 covers 7 bases. Germline CDR1 SGHKS, CDR2 YYEKEE (reference sequence). This CDR3 is built from 15 residues. J was trimmed by 8 bases and V by 0 bases; bases with no gene match: 10. Here the CDR3 DNA reads TGTGCCAGCAGCTTGGCTGCAGGGGGGTTGATAGGCTACACCTTC. It encodes CASSLAAGGLIGYTF. The whole variable domain, filled in from reference TRBV5-5 and TRBJ1-2, reads DAGVTQSPTHLIKTRGQQVTLRCSPISGHKSVSWYQQVLGQGPQFIFQYYEKEERGRGNFPDRFSARQFPNYSSELNVNALLLGDSALYLCASSLAAGGLIGYTFGSGTRLTVV.

The chain couples TRBV19 to TRBJ1-2; perhaps TRBD1 as D (6 bases). The germline gives CDR1 LNHDA, CDR2 SQIVND (reference sequence). This CDR3 has 15 amino acids. V lost 8 bases, J lost 5 bases, and 21 bases lay in between. The DNA for the CDR3 is TGTGCCAGTTCTAATCCGCGGACAGCAACTTATGGCTACACCTTC. Translating it yields CASSNPRTATYGYTF. Based on the CDR3 plus reference TRBV19 and TRBJ1-2, the full variable domain is DGGITQSPKYLFRKEGQNVTLSCEQNLNHDAMYWYRQDPGQGLRLIYYSQIVNDFQKGDIAEGYSVSREKKESFPLTVTSAQKNPTAFYLCASSNPRTATYGYTFGSGTRLTVV.

The rearrangement joins TRBV29-1 to TRBJ1-2; 10 bases map to TRBD1. This CDR3 region has 12 residues. Germline CDR1 and CDR2: SQVTM and ANQGSEA. The trim removed 8 bases at V and 3 bases at J, leaving 3 bases unmatched. The CDR3 DNA follows: TGCAGCTACGGACAGGGGGACTATGGCTACACCTTC. This sequence encodes CSYGQGDYGYTF.

This chain connects TRBV5-1 to TRBJ2-7, with TRBD2 matching 13 bases. The trim removed 4 bases at V and 2 bases at J, leaving 3 bases unmatched. The CDR3 has 15 amino acids. Germline V lookup: CDR1 SGHRS, CDR2 YFSETQ. The CDR3 sequence is CASSSTSGGAYEQYF. Here the CDR3 DNA reads TGCGCCAGCAGCAGTACTAGCGGGGGGGCCTACGAGCAGTACTTC.

The chain uses TRBV19 and TRBJ1-3, with D unclear. The CDR3 extends over 15 amino acids. V dropped 9 bases and J dropped 0 bases, with 15 bases sitting between them. From germline, CDR1 is LNHDA and CDR2 SQIVND (reference sequence). The chain's CDR3 is CASSRQVTSGNTIYF. DNA of the CDR3: TGTGCCAGCTCCCGGCAGGTAACCTCTGGAAACACCATATATTTT. Based on the CDR3 plus reference TRBV19 and TRBJ1-3, the full variable domain is DGGITQSPKYLFRKEGQNVTLSCEQNLNHDAMYWYRQDPGQGLRLIYYSQIVNDFQKGDIAEGYSVSREKKESFPLTVTSAQKNPTAFYLCASSRQVTSGNTIYFGEGSWLTVV.

The chain combines TRBV5-5 with TRBJ1-1; TRBD1 matches at 7 bases. Germline V gene data show CDR1 as SGHKS and CDR2 as YYEKEE (reference sequence). CDR3 length equals 15 residues. The V and J ends lost 1 base and 6 bases, in that order; junction bases with no gene match: 9. In DNA, the CDR3 is TGTGCCAGCAGCTTGCGACAGGGCGGACTCGCTGAAGCTTTCTTT. This gives the protein CASSLRQGGLAEAFF.

This clone appeared a single time. The chain has TRBV11-2 and TRBJ2-1, with 16 bases lining up with TRBD2. Germline V gene data show CDR1 as SGHAT and CDR2 as FQNNGV. V trimming: 5 bases; J trimming: 3 bases; junction bases outside the gene matches: 10. This CDR3 spans 19 amino acids. The CDR3 spells CASSPPGLAGGRGYNEQFF. CDR3 in DNA: TGTGCCAGCAGCCCCCCGGGACTAGCGGGGGGGCGGGGCTACAATGAGCAGTTCTTC.

For this clone: Other nucleotide sequences in the sample specify the same CDR3. The rearrangement joins TRBV6-5 to TRBJ1-2, with a tentative D call TRBD1 (6 bases). Trimming cost V 6 bases and J 2 bases, with 13 bases left between them. There are 14 residues in the CDR3. The germline V gene has CDR1 MNHEY and CDR2 SVGAGI. CDR3 nucleotide sequence: TGTGCCAGCAGCTATGGGCAGGGGAACTATGGCTACACCTTC. It codes for CASSYGQGNYGYTF.

On this clone: A junction end diverges from the germline sequence, so it may reflect a read error. V is TRBV4-1 and J is TRBJ1-5, with a possible D match to TRBD1 (6 bases). This CDR3 contains 17 residues. In germline, CDR1 is MGHRA, CDR2 YSYEKL. The CDR3 DNA follows: TGCGCCAGCAGTCAAGATGAAACAGGGCGAGGCAATCAGCCCCAGCATTTT. Protein sequence: CASSQDETGRGNQPQHF.

The chain links TRBV7-9 to TRBJ1-1; D gene uncertain. Between the trimmed V and J ends, which lost 5 bases and 0 bases, there was a span of 19 bases. This CDR3 is 17 amino acids long. Germline CDR1 SEHNR, CDR2 FQNEAQ (reference sequence). CDR3 in amino acids: CASSRNAWLGMNTEAFF. The DNA for the CDR3 is TGTGCCAGCAGCCGCAACGCTTGGTTGGGCATGAACACTGAAGCTTTCTTT. Full variable domain (remainder filled in from reference TRBV7-9 and TRBJ1-1): DTGVSQNPRHKITKRGQNVTFRCDPISEHNRLYWYRQTLGQGPEFLTYFQNEAQLEKSRLLSDRFSAERPKGSFSTLEIQRTEQGDSAMYLCASSRNAWLGMNTEAFFGQGTRLTVV.

This chain uses TRBV6-2 or TRBV6-3 with TRBJ2-7; D is possibly TRBD1 (6 bases). Germline V lookup: CDR1 MNHEY, CDR2 SVGEGT. Between the trimmed V and J ends, which lost 6 bases and 0 bases, there was a span of 15 bases. This CDR3 comprises 15 residues. The chain's CDR3 is CASSRPGVISYEQYF. CDR3 sequence (DNA): TGTGCCAGCAGCCGCCCAGGGGTGATCTCCTACGAGCAGTACTTC.

V is TRBV4-1 and J is TRBJ1-4; 8 bases align to TRBD1. V was pared by 0 bases and J by 5 bases, with 5 bases of the junction left unmatched. CDR3 length: 16 amino acids. Germline V gives CDR1 MGHRA, CDR2 YSYEKL. CDR3: CASSQDLGQENEKLFF. CDR3 sequence (DNA): TGCGCCAGCAGCCAAGATCTGGGACAGGAAAATGAAAAACTGTTTTTT.

This rearrangement joins TRBV4-3 to TRBJ1-2, with a possible D match to TRBD1 (5 bases). This CDR3 is 14 amino acids long. Germline V lookup: CDR1 LGHNA, CDR2 YSLEER. With 1 base removed from V and 4 bases from J, the gap between germline ends came to 10 bases. For the CDR3, the DNA is TGCGCCAGCAGCCAAGTGCCAGGGCCCTATGGCTACACCTTC. Translated: CASSQVPGPYGYTF.

CDR3 protein: CASSWQGGYTF. The CDR3 DNA follows: TGTGCCAGCAGTTGGCAGGGTGGCTACACCTTC. The chain joins TRBV6-5 to TRBJ1-2, with D possibly matching TRBD1 (5 bases). V was pared by 4 bases and J by 7 bases, with 7 bases between. The germline V gene has CDR1 MNHEY and CDR2 SVGAGI. CDR3 length: 11 residues.

CDR3 amino acids: CASGLGLFGLPLQGLTYEQYF. CDR3 coding DNA: TGTGCTAGTGGTTTGGGACTCTTCGGTCTCCCGTTACAGGGCCTGACCTACGAGCAGTACTTC. The J gene is TRBJ2-7, the V gene TRBV12-5; weak D call: TRBD1 (6 bases). In germline, CDR1 is LGHNT, CDR2 FRNRAP. The germline V and J ends were trimmed by 1 base and 2 bases, with 30 bases remaining between them. The CDR3 loop spans 21 amino acids. The full variable domain, in which reference TRBV12-5 and TRBJ2-7 provide the parts outside the CDR3, is DARVTQTPRHKVTEMGQEVTMRCQPILGHNTVFWYRQTMMQGLELLAYFRNRAPLDDSGMPKDRFSAEMPDATLATLKIQPSEPRDSAVYFCASGLGLFGLPLQGLTYEQYFGPGTRLTVT.

V and J are TRBV6-5 and TRBJ2-2; D is ambiguous. The CDR3 is made up of 12 amino acids. The germline V gene has CDR1 MNHEY and CDR2 SVGAGI. V lost 6 bases, J lost 0 bases, and 2 bases lay in between. CDR3 loop: CASSANTGELFF. The CDR3 bases are TGTGCCAGCAGCGCGAACACCGGGGAGCTGTTTTTT.

This clone was detected once. The chain links TRBV9 to TRBJ2-3, with TRBD2 matching 9 bases. The length of the CDR3 is 15 residues. V lost 1 base to trimming and J lost 2 bases; unmatched junction nucleotides: 2. The germline CDR1 and CDR2 sequences are SGDLS and YYNGEE. CDR3 nucleotides: TGTGCCAGCAGCGTATTAGCGGGGGACACAGATACGCAGTATTTT. It is translated as CASSVLAGDTDTQYF.

Only a few counts were recorded for this clone. The chain recombines TRBV5-5 with TRBJ1-2, with no clear D. This CDR3 is built from 15 residues. Germline values: CDR1 SGHKS, CDR2 YYEKEE (reference sequence). V shed 0 bases and J shed 4 bases, with 13 bases lying between them. The CDR3 DNA follows: TGTGCCAGCAGCTTGGGGGGTTTGAGCGGCTATGGCTACACCTTC. It encodes CASSLGGLSGYGYTF.

The chain combines TRBV27 with TRBJ2-3, with TRBD1 matching 9 bases. Germline trimming cut 6 bases from V and 2 bases from J; bases unmatched to any gene: 6. The length of the CDR3 is 15 residues. Germline CDR1 is MNHEY and CDR2 is SMNVEV (reference sequence). In DNA, the CDR3 is TGTGCCAGCAGGTGGACAGGGGTTAACACAGATACGCAGTATTTT. Its protein product is CASRWTGVNTDTQYF.

The V call is TRBV6-2 or TRBV6-3, the J call TRBJ2-7; 11 nucleotides agree with TRBD2. The V and J ends lost 6 bases and 4 bases, in that order; junction bases with no gene match: 8. The length of the CDR3 is 15 residues. Germline values: CDR1 MNHEY, CDR2 SVGEGT. This CDR3 reads CASSDSSGGSYEQYF. The CDR3 nucleotides read TGTGCCAGCAGCGATTCTAGCGGGGGGTCTTACGAGCAGTACTTC.

The CDR3 loop reads CAISESPDRGYGYTF. For the CDR3, the DNA is TGTGCCATCAGTGAGTCGCCGGACAGGGGCTATGGCTACACCTTC. The chain couples TRBV10-3 to TRBJ1-2, with 9 bases lining up with TRBD1. Losses at the gene ends were 0 bases for V and 4 bases for J; bases not matched to a gene: 3. The germline gives CDR1 ENHRY, CDR2 SYGVKD. The CDR3 contains 15 residues.

As to this clone: Other DNA sequences in the same sample also yield this CDR3. This chain uses TRBV19 with TRBJ1-1, with a possible D match to TRBD1 (6 bases). Looked up from germline, CDR1 is LNHDA and CDR2 is SQIVND (reference sequence). V was cut by 4 bases and J by 0 bases, with 12 bases left in between. This CDR3 comprises 15 residues. CDR3: CASSTPGQVNTEAFF. CDR3 DNA: TGTGCCAGTAGTACCCCGGGACAAGTGAACACTGAAGCTTTCTTT.

This clone was detected only a few times. V and J are TRBV10-3 and TRBJ2-1; 10 bases fit TRBD1. The CDR3 length is 16 residues. Germline assignment: CDR1 ENHRY and CDR2 SYGVKD. V shed 5 bases and J 8 bases; nucleotides not matched to a gene: 12. In DNA form, the CDR3 reads TGTGCCATCAGTCCGAACCGGGACAGGGGATGGGATGAGCAGTTCTTC. Its translation: CAISPNRDRGWDEQFF.

This clone was recorded a few times. This chain links TRBV5-1 with TRBJ1-6; 7 bases align to TRBD1. V was clipped by 4 bases and J by 12 bases; unmatched bases: 10. This CDR3 region has 14 residues. Germline V CDR1 and CDR2: SGHRS, YFSETQ. CDR3 bases: TGCGCCAGCAGCCCGGGACAGATAGTAGAACCCCTCCACTTT. This gives the protein CASSPGQIVEPLHF. Variable domain in full (rest from reference TRBV5-1 and TRBJ1-6): KAGVTQTPRYLIKTRGQQVTLSCSPISGHRSVSWYQQTPGQGLQFLFEYFSETQRNKGNFPGRFSGRQFSNSRSEMNVSTLELGDSALYLCASSPGQIVEPLHFGNGTRLTVT.

The V call is TRBV7-2, the J call TRBJ1-3, with D perhaps matching TRBD1 (5 bases). The CDR3 is 14 amino acids. CDR1 SGHTA and CDR2 FQGNSA come from the germline V gene. The V gene lost 3 bases and the J gene lost 2 bases, with 8 bases spanning the gap. CDR3 bases: TGTGCCAGCAGCTTGGGGCAGGCTGGAAACACCATATATTTT. As protein: CASSLGQAGNTIYF.

A few counts support this clone. The chain uses TRBV19 and TRBJ1-4, with 7 bases matching TRBD1. The CDR3 contains 15 residues. From germline, CDR1 is LNHDA and CDR2 SQIVND (reference sequence). V trimming: 4 bases; J trimming: 4 bases; junction bases outside the gene matches: 6. The CDR3 nucleotides read TGTGCCAGTAGTACGCGGGACAGACTTAATGAAAAACTGTTTTTT. This codes for CASSTRDRLNEKLFF.

This chain uses TRBV19 with TRBJ1-4; TRBD1 matches at 11 bases. CDR3 length: 14 residues. V was pared by 6 bases and J by 7 bases, with 4 bases of the junction left unmatched. Looked up from germline, CDR1 is LNHDA and CDR2 is SQIVND (reference sequence). The CDR3: CASRKGQGGEKLFF. CDR3 DNA sequence: TGTGCCAGTAGGAAGGGACAGGGGGGTGAAAAACTGTTTTTT.

The genes are TRBV6-2 or TRBV6-3 and TRBJ2-7, with 10 bases lining up with TRBD2. The junction had 7 bases not matched to a gene; V was cut back by 2 bases and J by 3 bases. The V gene's germline CDR1 is MNHEY and CDR2 SVGEGT. The CDR3 sequence is 16 residues long. The CDR3 coding sequence is TGTGCCAGCAGTTACGGGCTAGCGGGGGCCGGCTACGAGCAGTACTTC. It translates to CASSYGLAGAGYEQYF.

This clone was detected once. This CDR3 is also generated by other DNA sequences in the sample. The gene calls are TRBV2 and TRBJ2-7; a weak D match, TRBD1 (5 bases). Trimming removed 3 bases from V and 7 bases from J, with 16 bases in between. Germline V CDR1 and CDR2: SNHLY, FYNNEI. The CDR3 totals 14 residues. DNA for the CDR3: TGTGCCAGCAGTGATTGGGGCCAGGAATATGAGCAGTACTTC. This sequence encodes CASSDWGQEYEQYF.

This rearrangement joins TRBV5-6 to TRBJ1-1, with TRBD1 matching 11 bases. Germline V gene data show CDR1 as SGHDT and CDR2 as YYEEEE. This CDR3 has 16 amino acids. V lost 4 bases and J lost 4; bases outside the gene matches: 9. The CDR3 region has the DNA TGTGCCAGCAGCGCAATTTCCGGGACAGGGGGCACTGAAGCTTTCTTT. Its protein product is CASSAISGTGGTEAFF.